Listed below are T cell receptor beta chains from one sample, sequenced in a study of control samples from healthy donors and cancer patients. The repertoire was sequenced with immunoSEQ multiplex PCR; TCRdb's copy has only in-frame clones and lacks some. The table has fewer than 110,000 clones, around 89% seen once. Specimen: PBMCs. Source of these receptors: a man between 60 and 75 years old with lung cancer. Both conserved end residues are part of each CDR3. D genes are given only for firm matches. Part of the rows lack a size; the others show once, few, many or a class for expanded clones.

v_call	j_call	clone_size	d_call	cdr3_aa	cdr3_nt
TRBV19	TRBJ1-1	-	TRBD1	CASSGTGRVTEAFF	TGTGCCAGTAGTGGGACAGGGAGGGTCACTGAAGCTTTCTTT
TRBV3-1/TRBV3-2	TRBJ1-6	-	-	CASSHVDSPLHF	TGTGCCAGCAGCCACGTAGATTCACCCCTCCACTTT
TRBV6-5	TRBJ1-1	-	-	CASSPVGRGFPLGFF	TGTGCCAGCTCCCCTGTGGGCAGGGGATTTCCTTTGGGTTTCTTT
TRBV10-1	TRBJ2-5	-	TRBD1	CASSEGTGGYQETQYF	TGCGCCAGCAGTGAGGGGACAGGGGGATATCAAGAGACCCAGTACTTC
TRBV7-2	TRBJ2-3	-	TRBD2	CASSRVPGGRTDTQYF	TGTGCCAGCAGCCGCGTTCCGGGGGGGCGCACAGATACGCAGTATTTT
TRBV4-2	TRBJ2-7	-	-	CASSHGTLYEQYF	TGTGCCAGCAGCCATGGGACTCTCTACGAGCAGTACTTC
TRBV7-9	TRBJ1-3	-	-	CASSLNSGNTIYF	TGTGCCAGCAGCTTAAACTCTGGAAACACCATATATTTT
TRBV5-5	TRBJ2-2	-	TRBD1	CASSWTGTTGELFF	TGTGCCAGCAGTTGGACAGGGACCACCGGGGAGCTGTTTTTT
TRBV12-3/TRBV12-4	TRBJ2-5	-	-	CASSLGQPETQYF	TGTGCCAGCAGTCTCGGACAGCCAGAGACCCAGTACTTC
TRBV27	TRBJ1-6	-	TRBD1	CASSLRQGINSPLHF	TGTGCCAGCAGTTTGAGACAGGGAATAAATTCACCCCTCCACTTT
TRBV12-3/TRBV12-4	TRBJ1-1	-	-	CASSRQFEAFF	TGTGCCAGCAGCCGACAGTTTGAAGCTTTCTTT
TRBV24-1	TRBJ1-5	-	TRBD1	CATSDSPAGAYSDRDSNQPQHF	TGTGCCACCAGTGATTCGCCCGCGGGGGCCTATTCGGACAGGGATAGCAATCAGCCCCAGCATTTT
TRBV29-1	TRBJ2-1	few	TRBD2	CSFGLVGDEQFF	TGCAGCTTTGGACTAGTAGGGGATGAGCAGTTCTTC
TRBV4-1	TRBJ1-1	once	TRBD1	CASSQSFRGLDTEAFF	TGCGCCAGCAGCCAAAGCTTCAGGGGGCTAGACACTGAAGCTTTCTTT
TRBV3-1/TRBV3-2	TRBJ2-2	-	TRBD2	CASSLAGANTGELFF	TGTGCCAGCAGTCTAGCGGGGGCGAACACCGGGGAGCTGTTTTTT
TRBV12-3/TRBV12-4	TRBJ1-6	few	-	CASSSWGAPLHF	TGTGCCAGCAGTTCTTGGGGGGCACCCCTCCACTTT
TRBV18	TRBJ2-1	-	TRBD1	CASSPQASGTGVEQFF	TGTGCCAGCTCACCACAAGCTTCCGGGACAGGGGTCGAGCAGTTCTTC
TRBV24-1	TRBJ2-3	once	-	CATVGGRRVTDTQYF	TGTGCCACTGTCGGGGGGCGTCGGGTCACAGATACGCAGTATTTT